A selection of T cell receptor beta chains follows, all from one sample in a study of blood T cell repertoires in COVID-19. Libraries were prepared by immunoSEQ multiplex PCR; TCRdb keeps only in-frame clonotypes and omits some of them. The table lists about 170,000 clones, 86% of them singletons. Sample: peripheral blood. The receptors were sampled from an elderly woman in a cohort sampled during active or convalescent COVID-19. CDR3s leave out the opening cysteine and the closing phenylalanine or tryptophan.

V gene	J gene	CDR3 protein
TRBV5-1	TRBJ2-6	ASSFSRDTLFSGANVLT
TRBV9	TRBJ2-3	ASSVASSGSGDTQY
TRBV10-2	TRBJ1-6	ASSGASGQGGSPLH
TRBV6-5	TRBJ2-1	ASSRGDIPYNEQF
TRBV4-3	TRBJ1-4	ASSLIVPGGLEKLF
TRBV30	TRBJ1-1	AWKLTQNTEAF
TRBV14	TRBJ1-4	ASSLGQGPSGKKLF
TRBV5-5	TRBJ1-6	ASSLYDSSYNSPLH
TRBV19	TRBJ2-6	ASSIRTGSYSGANVLT
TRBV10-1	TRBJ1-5	ASSETGPGPQH
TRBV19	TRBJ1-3	ASSPSNSGNTIY
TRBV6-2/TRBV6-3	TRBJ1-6	ASSYRVMDSPLH
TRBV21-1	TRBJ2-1	ASSPRDNEQF
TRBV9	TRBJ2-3	ASSVGYSGGAVDTQY
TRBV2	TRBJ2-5	ASSEADVETQY
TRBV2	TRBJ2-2	ASAPDSVFTGELF
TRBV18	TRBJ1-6	ASSYREDNSPLH
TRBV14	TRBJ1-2	ASSLEYGGYSYGYT
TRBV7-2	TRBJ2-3	ASSLSVAGADTQY
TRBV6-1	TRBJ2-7	ASSEWGVQY
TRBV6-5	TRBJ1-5	ASLGVLGSNQPQH
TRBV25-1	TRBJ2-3	ASNPGSGSGRDTQY
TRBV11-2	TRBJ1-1	ASSLGTRAA
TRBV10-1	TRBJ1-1	ASSESRTGENTEAF
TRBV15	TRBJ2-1	ATSRDTGVGGEQF
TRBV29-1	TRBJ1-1	SCGVVEVRMAEAF
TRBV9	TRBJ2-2	ASSVGQGVNTGELF
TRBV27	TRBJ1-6	ASSFAVRNNSPLH
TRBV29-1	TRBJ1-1	SVRRGRGTEAF
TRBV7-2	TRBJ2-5	ASSSPVLADQETQY
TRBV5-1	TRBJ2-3	ASSFGRVADTQY
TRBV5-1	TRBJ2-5	ASSPRTGGWETQY
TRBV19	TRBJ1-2	ASSIQGANYGYT
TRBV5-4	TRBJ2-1	ASSLAGGSNEQF
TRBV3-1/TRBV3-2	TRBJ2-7	ASSPRTSGAYEQY
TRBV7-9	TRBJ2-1	ASSAQGASYNEQF
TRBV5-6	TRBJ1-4	ASSYGQGPISATNEKLF
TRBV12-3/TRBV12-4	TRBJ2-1	ASVTPTRYEQF
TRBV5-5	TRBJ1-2	ASSYQTGTGGNYGYT
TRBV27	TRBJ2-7	ASRLAGANSYEQY
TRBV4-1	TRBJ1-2	ASRGDRDRTTGYT
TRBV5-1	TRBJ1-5	ASSSVGGGNQPQH
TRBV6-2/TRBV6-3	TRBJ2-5	ASSQDRSGPGYQETQY
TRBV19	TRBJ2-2	ASSPNPGGIAGELF
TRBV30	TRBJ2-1	AWSQGLAGAREQF
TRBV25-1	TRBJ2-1	ASSASGGVDEQF
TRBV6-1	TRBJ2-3	ASSAQERGSTDTQY
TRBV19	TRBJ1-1	ASSMGQGAWTEAF
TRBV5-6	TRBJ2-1	ASSWGLVNEQF
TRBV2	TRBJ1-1	ASRRGGRDTEAF
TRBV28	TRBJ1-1	ASSFGTAVLNTEAF
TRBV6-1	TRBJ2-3	ASSELQFRTDTQY
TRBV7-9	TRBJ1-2	ASSKPDTNGYT
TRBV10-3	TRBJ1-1	AIRVTGPSTEAF
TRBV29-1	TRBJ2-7	SVGSGRNEQY